These 17 T cell receptor beta chains came from one sample sequenced in a study of blood T cell repertoires in COVID-19 (TCRdb year 2020). Library preparation was by the immunoSEQ multiplex PCR assay. Held by TCRdb, this immuneACCESS table contains in-frame sequences only and omits some clones. Under half of the omission traces to an unresolved V gene where checked; the cause of the rest is unknown. This sample holds about 200,000 clones; 85% to 90% were observed only once. Around 6.5% of the sample is held by the ten biggest clonotypes. The sequencing input was peripheral blood. These receptors were collected from a man of 80 years or more with acute or convalescent COVID-19.

V gene TRBV18 combines with J gene TRBJ2-1; TRBD2 matches at 10 bases. The CDR3 length is 18 residues. Germline loops: CDR1 KGHSH, CDR2 LQKENI. V was pared by 3 bases and J by 8 bases, with 16 bases of the junction left unmatched. The CDR3 loop is CASSPNYPSGSQGDEQFF. As DNA, the CDR3 is TGTGCCAGCTCACCTAACTATCCTAGCGGGAGTCAGGGGGATGAGCAGTTCTTC.

This rearrangement joins TRBV6-6 to TRBJ1-1; D call uncertain. The CDR3 loop spans 12 amino acids. V lost 2 bases to trimming and J lost 6 bases, with 7 bases between them. The germline gives CDR1 MNHNY, CDR2 SVGAGI (reference sequence). CDR3 sequence (DNA): TGTGCCAGCAGTTACGGAGACGCTGAAGCTTTCTTT. Its translation is CASSYGDAEAFF.

The chain couples TRBV19 to TRBJ1-2, with 10 bases aligning to TRBD1. The CDR3 runs to 14 residues. Looked up from germline, CDR1 is LNHDA and CDR2 is SQIVND (reference sequence). Losses at the gene ends were 4 bases for V and 7 bases for J; bases not matched to a gene: 6. The CDR3 here is CASSTRDRGGGYTF. In nucleotides, the CDR3 is TGTGCCAGTAGTACCCGGGACAGGGGAGGTGGCTACACCTTC.

The chain employs TRBV27 and TRBJ2-6; 8 positions match TRBD2. This CDR3 region has 16 residues. Germline trimming cut 0 bases from V and 2 bases from J; bases unmatched to any gene: 0. Per germline, CDR1 MNHEY and CDR2 SMNVEV (reference sequence). CDR3 DNA: TGTGCCAGCAGTTTATCCGGGGGGGCTGGGGCCAACGTCCTGACTTTC. This gives the protein CASSLSGGAGANVLTF.

This clone was detected once. The chain couples TRBV18 to TRBJ1-6, with 10 bases lining up with TRBD1. J lost 3 bases, V lost 4 bases, and 6 bases had no gene match. The germline V gene encodes CDR1 KGHSH and CDR2 LQKENI. The CDR3 contains 17 residues. In nucleotides, the CDR3 is TGTGCCAGCTCACTCTCGGGACAGGGGTTCTATAATTCACCCCTCCACTTT. This sequence encodes CASSLSGQGFYNSPLHF.

This rearrangement joins TRBV23-1 to TRBJ1-3; unclear D gene. TRBV23-1 is flagged as an ORF with uncertain function. The V end was cut by 1 base, the J end by 1 base, with 17 bases between. This CDR3 spans 18 amino acids. CDR3 region: CASSQCYLAVGSGNTIYF. Here the CDR3 DNA reads TGCGCCAGCAGTCAATGTTACCTTGCGGTCGGGTCTGGAAACACCATATATTTT.

This clone was recorded a few times. This rearrangement joins TRBV2 to TRBJ2-2, with unresolved D. The CDR3 consists of 13 residues. Germline V gene lookup returns CDR1 SNHLY and CDR2 FYNNEI. V was clipped by 8 bases and J by 3 bases, with 10 bases between them. CDR3: CASSQAHTGELFF. CDR3 nucleotide sequence: TGTGCCAGCTCTCAGGCGCACACCGGGGAGCTGTTTTTT.

J is TRBJ2-2 and V is TRBV30; a weak D match, TRBD1 (5 bases). This CDR3 is 14 amino acids long. With 5 bases removed from V and 0 bases from J, the gap between germline ends came to 10 bases. In germline, CDR1 is GTSNPN, CDR2 SVGIG (reference sequence). As DNA, the CDR3 is TGTGCCTGGGGACGACAGACGAACACCGGGGAGCTGTTTTTT. Translating it yields CAWGRQTNTGELFF.

The rearrangement uses TRBV30 and TRBJ2-3; 11 positions agree with TRBD1. V shed 2 bases and J 2 bases; nucleotides not matched to a gene: 3. This CDR3 spans 15 amino acids. CDR1 and CDR2 from the germline V gene are GTSNPN and SVGIG (reference sequence). The CDR3, as DNA: TGTGCCTGGAGTAGGGACAGGGGGATCACAGATACGCAGTATTTT. Amino acid sequence: CAWSRDRGITDTQYF.

The chain is built from TRBV6-1 and TRBJ1-1; 10 positions match TRBD1. V shed 2 bases and J 6 bases; nucleotides not matched to a gene: 6. The CDR3 is 15 residues long. The germline gives CDR1 MNHNS, CDR2 SASEGT. In DNA, the CDR3 is TGTGCCAGCAGTGAATATGGACAGGGGGTGGCTGAAGCTTTCTTT. Encoded protein: CASSEYGQGVAEAFF.

The rearrangement uses TRBV6-5 and TRBJ1-2; 7 nucleotides align to TRBD1. Trimming took 7 bases from V and 12 from J; bases not matched to a gene: 11. The CDR3 contains 12 residues. From germline, CDR1 is MNHEY and CDR2 SVGAGI. The CDR3 spells CASTSPGTEHTF. DNA of the CDR3: TGTGCCAGCACCTCACCGGGGACAGAACACACCTTC.

This chain links TRBV3-1 (or the pseudogene TRBV3-2) with TRBJ1-6, with 8 bases aligning to TRBD1. The CDR3 totals 15 residues. Trimming cost V 5 bases and J 6 bases; bases outside gene matches: 6. Germline-derived CDR1 and CDR2 are LGHDT and YNNKEL (reference sequence). DNA of the CDR3: TGTGCCAGCAGCTCAGGACAGGGAATTAATTCACCCCTCCACTTT. This encodes CASSSGQGINSPLHF.

J is TRBJ2-7 and V is TRBV5-6; 10 nucleotides agree with TRBD1. The CDR3 loop spans 14 amino acids. CDR1 and CDR2 from the germline V gene are SGHDT and YYEEEE. The ends lost 0 bases at V and 5 bases at J; junction bases unmatched: 2. The CDR3 bases are TGTGCCAGCAGCTTGGGACAGGGGGCGAACGAGCAGTACGTC. It translates to CASSLGQGANEQYV.

V is TRBV4-1 and J is TRBJ2-1; 8 bases agree with TRBD1. This CDR3 is built from 18 residues. Germline V lookup: CDR1 MGHRA, CDR2 YSYEKL. With 2 bases clipped from V and 4 bases from J, the junction kept 13 bases outside the gene matches. CDR3 amino acids: CASSQQHNQGAGYNEQFF. CDR3 sequence (DNA): TGCGCCAGCAGCCAACAACACAATCAGGGGGCGGGGTACAATGAGCAGTTCTTC.

This chain uses TRBV5-6 with TRBJ2-3; perhaps TRBD1 as D (5 bases). The CDR3 sequence is 15 residues long. Trimming took off 1 base at V and 3 bases at J, with 12 bases between the two ends. Germline loops: CDR1 SGHDT, CDR2 YYEEEE. CDR3 nucleotides: TGTGCCAGCAGCTTGCCAGGGATCGAGACAGATACGCAGTATTTT. Protein product: CASSLPGIETDTQYF.

The chain combines TRBV19 with TRBJ1-5, with 7 bases fitting TRBD1. This CDR3 spans 13 amino acids. Germline loops: CDR1 LNHDA, CDR2 SQIVND (reference sequence). The V gene end was trimmed by 5 bases and the J gene end by 7 bases; junction bases not matched to a gene: 5. CDR3 sequence (DNA): TGTGCCAGTAGTTTACAGGGGAAACAGCCCCAGCATTTT. Translation gives CASSLQGKQPQHF.

This clone occurred a few times. This sequence joins TRBV5-1 and TRBJ2-7; D gene uncertain. CDR3 length equals 13 residues. Trimming took 4 bases from V and 3 from J, leaving 11 bases between them. Germline V gives CDR1 SGHRS, CDR2 YFSETQ. This CDR3 reads CASSPGVVYEQYF. The CDR3 nucleotides read TGCGCCAGCAGCCCTGGAGTAGTCTACGAGCAGTACTTC.